A single TCR beta chain is shown here with its context. Its antigen is unknown. The sample belongs to a study of quantifying T cell responses using KT2 cells. For the study at large: TCR alpha and beta constant-region primers primed reverse transcription of RNA. The T4 ligation step was estimated to exceed 9.5% efficiency under optimum conditions.

KT2 cells were mixed with fixed PBMC numbers at varying ratios. Germline V gives CDR1 GTSNPN, CDR2 SVGIG (reference sequence). Trimming cost V 3 bases and J 1 base, with 9 bases left between them. The CDR3 spans 13 residues. Study findings and constraints: Counts of KT2 alpha and beta sequences rose linearly with the number of KT2 cells added.

The cDNA 3' end received a ligated oligonucleotide with a UMI. An equimolar mix of RC1.1 and RC1.2 primed the beta chain across TRBC1 and TRBC2. TCR alpha and beta chains were handled separately starting at the second PCR. Using its own MiXCR run on the UMI-ligation and nested PCR reads, TCRdb lists one record per CDR3 protein. The sample has some 43,000 distinct CDR3 sequences; about 17% are singletons. This rearrangement joins TRBV30 to TRBJ1-1; D uncertain. This TCR came from a human donor. Material: PBMCs spiked with cells of the T cell clone KT2. The CDR3 region has the DNA TGTGCCTGGAGGGACGCAGGGAACACTGAAGCTTTCTTT. Translation: CAWRDAGNTEAFF.